This TCR beta chain was documented in a study of CD8 T cells in Susac syndrome. The RNA, about 0.5 to 1 ug, was put through reverse transcription using random hexamers. TCRdb reanalysed the immunoSEQ multiplex PCR reads using MiXCR and keeps one entry per CDR3 protein. The sample gives roughly 150,000 distinct CDR3 sequences, about 94% of which show up once; about 0.21% is in the top ten. The germline V gene encodes CDR1 SGDLS and CDR2 YYNGEE. The CDR3 loop spans 17 amino acids. V lost 0 bases to trimming and J lost 5 bases; unmatched junction nucleotides: 8. Turning to this clonotype: The antigen remains unidentified.

Study-wide results and limits: Regarding the TCR sequencing and HLA analysis, the study admitted that a relatively small number of individuals were involved.

The sequenced sample was CD8+ T cells from PBMCs. The sequence derives from a human donor with multiple sclerosis. The rearrangement uses TRBV9 and TRBJ2-5, with 12 bases matching TRBD2. CDR3: CASSVDPTSGGRETQYF. The CDR3 region has the DNA TGTGCCAGCAGCGTAGATCCCACTAGCGGGGGGCGGGAGACCCAGTACTTC.